Following are 21 T cell receptor beta chains from one sample sequenced in a study of blood T cell repertoires in COVID-19. The data were produced by immunoSEQ multiplex PCR, yet TCRdb's version contains in-frame clones alone and is incomplete. Of about 150,000 clones in the sample, about four fifths are singletons; the top ten hold approximately 16%. Sequencing input: peripheral blood. The receptors shown here come from a human donor with acute or convalescent COVID-19. The donor label of this sample is uncertain.

The chain links TRBV29-1 to TRBJ1-5; 7 positions agree with TRBD1. V lost 5 bases to trimming and J lost 7 bases; unmatched junction nucleotides: 14. The CDR3 totals 15 residues. The V gene's germline CDR1 is SQVTM and CDR2 ANQGSEA. This chain's CDR3 is CSVRESTGEGQPQHF. The DNA for the CDR3 is TGCAGCGTTCGCGAATCTACAGGGGAAGGGCAGCCCCAGCATTTT. The full variable domain, in which reference TRBV29-1 and TRBJ1-5 provide the parts outside the CDR3, is SAVISQKPSRDICQRGTSLTIQCQVDSQVTMMFWYRQQPGQSLTLIATANQGSEATYESGFVIDKFPISRPNLTFSTLTVSNMSPEDSSIYLCSVRESTGEGQPQHFGDGTRLSIL.

V gene TRBV19 combines with J gene TRBJ1-3; 10 positions agree with TRBD1. This CDR3 contains 14 residues. Germline V lookup: CDR1 LNHDA, CDR2 SQIVND (reference sequence). J lost 2 bases, V lost 6 bases, and 1 base had no gene match. In nucleotides, the CDR3 is TGTGCCAGTAGGACAGGGGGCACTGGAAACACCATATATTTT. This codes for CASRTGGTGNTIYF.

This chain connects TRBV7-2 to TRBJ2-7; D gene unclear. Trimming shortened V by 3 bases and J by 2 bases, and 5 bases separated the two germline ends. The CDR3 has 12 residues. The germline V gene encodes CDR1 SGHTA and CDR2 FQGNSA. The CDR3 nucleotides are TGTGCCAGCAGCTTTGGGCCCTACGAGCAGTACTTC. This translates into CASSFGPYEQYF.

The chain uses TRBV29-1 and TRBJ2-3; D may be TRBD2 (5 bases). The CDR3 runs to 13 residues. Germline V gene sequence: CDR1 SQVTM, CDR2 ANQGSEA. V lost 4 bases to trimming and J lost 6 bases, with 14 bases between them. CDR3 region: CSVAGLAGDTQYF. CDR3 nucleotides: TGCAGCGTTGCAGGACTGGCTGGGGATACGCAGTATTTT.

The V call is TRBV19, the J call TRBJ1-5, with D maybe TRBD1 (5 bases). Germline CDR1 is LNHDA and CDR2 is SQIVND (reference sequence). The CDR3 loop spans 15 amino acids. V was cut by 5 bases and J by 1 base, with 12 bases left in between. The CDR3 here is CASSPPGGSNQPQHF. The CDR3 DNA follows: TGTGCCAGTAGTCCCCCGGGGGGAAGCAATCAGCCCCAGCATTTT.

The CDR3 sequence is CASSLSGMSDEQFF. DNA of the CDR3: TGTGCCAGCAGCTTAAGCGGGATGTCAGATGAGCAGTTCTTC. The chain uses TRBV7-9 and TRBJ2-1; 7 bases match TRBD2. Losses at the gene ends were 2 bases for V and 8 bases for J; bases not matched to a gene: 6. The CDR3 loop spans 14 amino acids. Germline values: CDR1 SEHNR, CDR2 FQNEAQ (reference sequence).

The chain recombines TRBV9 with TRBJ1-2, with D perhaps matching TRBD1 (6 bases). Looked up from germline, CDR1 is SGDLS and CDR2 is YYNGEE. The CDR3 spans 12 residues. The V gene lost 7 bases and the J gene lost 8 bases, with 15 bases spanning the gap. CDR3 sequence reads: CASGPGQGGYTF. Written as DNA, the CDR3 is TGTGCCAGCGGCCCCGGTCAGGGGGGCTACACCTTC. Variable domain in full (rest from reference TRBV9 and TRBJ1-2): DSGVTQTPKHLITATGQRVTLRCSPRSGDLSVYWYQQSLDQGLQFLIQYYNGEERAKGNILERFSAQQFPDLHSELNLSSLELGDSALYFCASGPGQGGYTFGSGTRLTVV.

This chain connects TRBV7-3 to TRBJ1-3; D not resolved. Germline V gene data show CDR1 as SGHTA and CDR2 as FQGTGA. The CDR3 loop spans 13 amino acids. V lost 6 bases to trimming and J lost 0 bases, with 6 bases between them. CDR3 DNA sequence: TGTGCCAGCAGGAGGGACTCTGGAAACACCATATATTTT. Amino acids: CASRRDSGNTIYF.

The CDR3 spells CATSDVGKGEDTQYF. For the CDR3, the DNA is TGTGCCACCAGTGATGTTGGGAAGGGAGAAGATACGCAGTATTTT. The J gene is TRBJ2-3, the V gene TRBV24-1, with D possibly being TRBD2 (5 bases). This CDR3 is built from 15 residues. From germline, CDR1 is KGHDR and CDR2 SFDVKD. Trimming cost V 3 bases and J 5 bases, with 14 bases left between them.

The rearrangement uses TRBV5-1 and TRBJ2-6; TRBD1 matches 8 bases. Germline V gene data show CDR1 as SGHRS and CDR2 as YFSETQ. The CDR3 is 16 amino acids. Losses at the gene ends were 6 bases for V and 0 bases for J; bases not matched to a gene: 5. The CDR3 region has the DNA TGCGCCAGCACCAAGACAGGGGACTCTGGGGCCAACGTCCTGACTTTC. Translated, it gives CASTKTGDSGANVLTF.

The chain is built from TRBV30 and TRBJ2-3; 8 nucleotides match TRBD2. J gave up 2 bases and V 0 bases, and 4 bases lay outside the gene matches. The CDR3 consists of 15 residues. The germline V gene encodes CDR1 GTSNPN and CDR2 SVGIG (reference sequence). DNA of the CDR3: TGTGCCTGGAGTGTAAAGCGGGGGTTCACAGATACGCAGTATTTT. Translating gives CAWSVKRGFTDTQYF. Full variable domain (remainder filled in from reference TRBV30 and TRBJ2-3): SQTIHQWPATLVQPVGSPLSLECTVEGTSNPNLYWYRQAAGRGLQLLFYSVGIGQISSEVPQNLSASRPQDRQFILSSKKLLLSDSGFYLCAWSVKRGFTDTQYFGPGTRLTVL.

This clone showed up just a few times. V and J are TRBV27 and TRBJ2-1, with TRBD2 matching 9 bases. This CDR3 is built from 18 residues. Germline CDR1 reads MNHEY; CDR2 reads SMNVEV (reference sequence). After removal of 1 base from V and 2 bases from J, the junction contained 9 bases not matched to a gene. As DNA, the CDR3 is TGTGCCAGCAGTTTATACCCTACCCTAGCGGGACCCTACAATGAGCAGTTCTTC. Its translation is CASSLYPTLAGPYNEQFF.

As DNA, the CDR3 is TGTGCCATCAGTTCGAGACAGGGGGGTCACGGGGAGCTGTTTTTT. Protein sequence: CAISSRQGGHGELFF. The chain recombines TRBV10-3 with TRBJ2-2; 9 nucleotides agree with TRBD1. Germline CDR1 ENHRY, CDR2 SYGVKD. V lost 5 bases, J lost 7 bases, and 8 bases stayed unmatched. CDR3 length equals 15 residues.

The chain recombines TRBV2 with TRBJ2-7; 7 bases align to TRBD2. The CDR3 totals 11 residues. Trimming removed 6 bases from V and 6 bases from J; junction bases left unmatched: 2. CDR1 SNHLY and CDR2 FYNNEI come from the germline V gene. CDR3 coding DNA: TGTGCCAGCAGGGGGAGGGCCGAGCAGTACTTC. As protein: CASRGRAEQYF.

The chain employs TRBV6-5 and TRBJ1-1; TRBD1 is a possible D gene (6 bases). CDR1 and CDR2 (germline): MNHEY, SVGAGI. V lost 5 bases and J 1 base, leaving 8 bases between the germline ends. This CDR3 is built from 13 residues. CDR3 nucleotide sequence: TGTGCCAGCAGTAGGACAGCGAACACTGAAGCTTTCTTT. Translated: CASSRTANTEAFF.

This clone has only one observation. The rearrangement links TRBV5-1 to TRBJ2-1, with 10 bases aligning to TRBD2. The ends lost 0 bases at V and 4 bases at J; junction bases unmatched: 13. CDR1 SGHRS and CDR2 YFSETQ come from the germline V gene. This CDR3 comprises 19 residues. CDR3 DNA sequence: TGCGCCAGCAGCTTGGGGCTAGCGGGGGCAGTACCGCAGTACAATGAGCAGTTCTTC. Protein product: CASSLGLAGAVPQYNEQFF.

J is TRBJ1-5 and V is TRBV18; TRBD1 matches at 7 bases. V lost 3 bases to trimming and J lost 7 bases; unmatched junction nucleotides: 9. From germline, CDR1 is KGHSH and CDR2 LQKENI. The CDR3 covers 15 residues. This CDR3 is CASSPDDRVGQPQHF. The DNA of the CDR3 is TGTGCCAGCTCACCCGACGACAGGGTGGGGCAGCCCCAGCATTTT.

This clone was counted once. The genes are TRBV5-1 and TRBJ2-3, with D perhaps matching TRBD2 (7 bases). Trimming took off 3 bases at V and 3 bases at J, with 11 bases between the two ends. Germline V gene sequence: CDR1 SGHRS, CDR2 YFSETQ. The CDR3 runs to 14 residues. The CDR3 DNA reads as TGCGCCAGCAGCTCCGAGGGGGGGACAGATACGCAGTATTTT. Residues: CASSSEGGTDTQYF.

The chain has TRBV6-2 or TRBV6-3 and TRBJ2-6, with D maybe TRBD2 (5 bases). Germline V CDR1 and CDR2: MNHEY, SVGEGT. The V and J ends lost 6 bases and 4 bases respectively, with 10 bases between them. The CDR3 is 14 residues long. CDR3 sequence (DNA): TGTGCCAGCAGCAAATCGGGAGGGGCCAACGTCCTGACTTTC. This encodes CASSKSGGANVLTF.

The rearrangement uses TRBV6-1 and TRBJ2-1; 9 bases align to TRBD1. The germline gives CDR1 MNHNS, CDR2 SASEGT. V gave up 2 bases and J gave up 7 bases; unmatched junction bases: 9. The CDR3 has 16 residues. The CDR3 coding sequence is TGTGCCAGCAGTGAAACCCCGGGACAGGGCTCGAATGAGCAGTTCTTC. Translating it yields CASSETPGQGSNEQFF.

The chain joins TRBV6-5 to TRBJ2-5, with a tentative D call TRBD2 (6 bases). V was trimmed by 6 bases and J by 3 bases, leaving 14 bases between them. The CDR3 sequence is 14 residues long. Germline assignment: CDR1 MNHEY and CDR2 SVGAGI. The CDR3: CASSKLAKEETQYF. In nucleotides, the CDR3 is TGTGCCAGCAGCAAACTAGCAAAGGAAGAGACCCAGTACTTC.